This T cell receptor beta chain is drawn from a study of blood T cell repertoires in COVID-19. Across the study: Acute and convalescent COVID-19 specimens originated in the United States, Italy and Spain. The cDNA or gDNA used as material had been derived from T cells, B-cell-depleted T cells, or PBMCs.

Recruitment covered under 25 US areas and drew participants whose ages spanned roughly 18 to 100 years. Authors' analysis steps: The assay estimated nucleated cells by amplifying reference gene primers. Some clones are missing from TCRdb's copy, which holds only in-frame ones; the method was immunoSEQ multiplex PCR. V and J calls and clone size are copied from that table; D and trimming were computed from the DNA. The sample shows approximately 200,000 clones, 85% of them seen only once. The specimen was PBMCs or T cells enriched from blood (not recorded which). The TCR comes from a man aged 35 to 55 who had recovered from COVID-19.

The CDR3 bases are TGCGCCAGCAGCCTAAGGTCCGGGGGGAGCAATCAGCCCCAGCATTTT. This sequence encodes CASSLRSGGSNQPQHF. The chain combines TRBV4-1 with TRBJ1-5, with D perhaps matching TRBD1 (5 bases). The CDR3 contains 16 residues. The germline CDR1 and CDR2 sequences are MGHRA and YSYEKL. Trimming shortened V by 4 bases and J by 1 base, and 14 bases separated the two germline ends.